The 8 T cell receptor beta chains listed next were all sequenced from one sample in a study of cytomegalovirus exposure and HLA in healthy donors. The PCR contained 60 Vbeta and 13 Jbeta primers. TCRdb's table, derived via immunoSEQ multiplex PCR, lists solely in-frame clones and lacks some. The table lists some 200,000 clones, approximately 80% of them singletons, with around 1.9% in the top ten. Sequencing was done on a sample of PBMCs. These receptors were collected from a woman under 40 in good health and CMV-seronegative.

The chain is built from TRBV2 and TRBJ1-2; 7 bases are a match to TRBD1. CDR1 SNHLY and CDR2 FYNNEI come from the germline V gene. V dropped 7 bases and J dropped 5; count of bases not matched to a gene: 1. The CDR3 runs 11 residues. The CDR3 DNA reads as TGTGCCAGCACACAGGGGTATGGCTACACCTTC. Protein sequence: CASTQGYGYTF.

The chain links TRBV5-1 to TRBJ2-1; possibly TRBD1 for D (7 bases). Germline V gene lookup returns CDR1 SGHRS and CDR2 YFSETQ. V was pared by 10 bases and J by 4 bases, with 18 bases between. CDR3 length: 14 residues. The CDR3 reads CAYIGGTEYNEQFF. Here the CDR3 DNA reads TGCGCCTACATAGGAGGGACAGAGTACAATGAGCAGTTCTTC.

The CDR3 reads CSVGGDNRYEQYF. In DNA form, the CDR3 reads TGCAGCGTGGGTGGGGACAACAGGTACGAGCAGTACTTC. The chain has TRBV29-1 and TRBJ2-7; D may be TRBD1 (6 bases). The CDR3 is 13 residues long. Per the germline V gene, CDR1 is SQVTM and CDR2 is ANQGSEA. V was cut by 6 bases and J by 4 bases, with 16 bases left in between.

V is TRBV6-6 and J is TRBJ2-5, with D possibly being TRBD2 (5 bases). There are 16 residues in the CDR3. V lost 6 bases and J 0 bases, leaving 17 bases between the germline ends. CDR1 MNHNY and CDR2 SVGAGI come from the germline V gene (reference sequence). DNA for the CDR3: TGTGCCAGCAGCACCCTTCTTAGCGATTACCAAGAGACCCAGTACTTC. Translated: CASSTLLSDYQETQYF.

This chain joins TRBV7-3 and TRBJ2-1; 10 positions agree with TRBD1. Unmatched junction bases numbered 6, after V lost 5 bases and J lost 2 bases. The CDR3 is 16 amino acids. Per germline, CDR1 SGHTA and CDR2 FQGTGA. The DNA of the CDR3 is TGTGCCAGCAGCCTCAGACAGGGGGCGGCCTACAATGAGCAGTTCTTC. Protein product: CASSLRQGAAYNEQFF.

V usage is TRBV9 and J usage is TRBJ2-7, with D uncertain. This CDR3 has 12 amino acids. Germline V gives CDR1 SGDLS, CDR2 YYNGEE. The ends were cut back, 3 bases at V and 3 bases at J, with 7 bases in the middle. The CDR3 DNA reads TGTGCCAGCAGCGACTCTAGCTACGAGCAGTACTTC. This gives the protein CASSDSSYEQYF.

The chain couples TRBV7-9 to TRBJ1-1, with a weak D call TRBD1 (5 bases). CDR3 size: 15 residues. V dropped 8 bases and J dropped 5 bases, with 21 bases sitting between them. Germline V gene data show CDR1 as SEHNR and CDR2 as FQNEAQ (reference sequence). CDR3 sequence: CASLRLAGLLTEAFF. The CDR3 DNA follows: TGTGCCAGCCTACGCTTGGCGGGACTTTTGACTGAAGCTTTCTTT. Variable domain in full (rest from reference TRBV7-9 and TRBJ1-1): DTGVSQNPRHKITKRGQNVTFRCDPISEHNRLYWYRQTLGQGPEFLTYFQNEAQLEKSRLLSDRFSAERPKGSFSTLEIQRTEQGDSAMYLCASLRLAGLLTEAFFGQGTRLTVV.

This clone showed up just once. V usage is TRBV28 and J usage is TRBJ1-2, with no clear D. Germline V gene sequence: CDR1 MDHEN, CDR2 SYDVKM. Trimming removed 5 bases from V and 2 bases from J, with 6 bases in between. The CDR3 contains 12 residues. In nucleotides, the CDR3 is TGTGCCAGCAGTACACTAAACTATGGCTACACCTTC. This encodes CASSTLNYGYTF.